One sample yielded the 27 T cell receptor beta chains listed below, sequenced in a study of sequential checkpoint blockade in melanoma (dated by TCRdb to between 2018 and 2021). The treatment or condition label, as the study defines it: randomized to nivolumab then ipilimumab (arm A) or the reverse (arm B). To prepare the library, the immunoSEQ multiplex PCR assay was applied. Here the immuneACCESS table is served through TCRdb, limited to in-frame sequences with V and J called. Missing clones are a known gap in these copies; in checked studies unresolved V genes cover under half, and the rest lacks a known reason. The table for this sample lists approximately 6,000 clones; 25% to 30% of them were counted only once. Over 8% of the sample is held by the ten biggest clonotypes. The sequences come from tumor tissue (inferred from file names), collected from a patient given nivolumab and ipilimumab in sequence. The receptors were sampled from a human donor with melanoma.

At least ten counts were recorded for this clone. The J gene is TRBJ1-3, the V gene TRBV6-8; 7 bases fit TRBD1. CDR3 length equals 16 residues. Germline-derived CDR1 and CDR2 are MNHGY and SAAAGT. Trimming took 2 bases from V and 0 from J; bases not matched to a gene: 4. CDR3: CASSYPGTVSGNTIYF. CDR3 nucleotides: TGTGCCAGCAGTTACCCCGGGACAGTCTCTGGAAACACCATATATTTT.

The J gene is TRBJ1-3, the V gene TRBV18, with TRBD1 matching over 8 bases. The trim removed 7 bases at V and 2 bases at J, leaving 4 bases unmatched. The CDR3 consists of 14 residues. Germline V gene data show CDR1 as KGHSH and CDR2 as LQKENI. Written as DNA, the CDR3 is TGTGCCAGCTTACCGACAGGGGCTGGAAACACCATATATTTT. This codes for CASLPTGAGNTIYF.

This clone appeared many times. The rearrangement uses TRBV9 and TRBJ2-5, with 8 bases aligning to TRBD2. The CDR3 has 15 amino acids. Germline V lookup: CDR1 SGDLS, CDR2 YYNGEE. Germline trimming cut 7 bases from V and 1 base from J; bases unmatched to any gene: 9. The CDR3 region is CASGSGGLTQETQYF. As DNA, the CDR3 is TGTGCCAGCGGCTCGGGGGGGCTGACCCAAGAGACCCAGTACTTC.

This clone is termed medium-sized. The chain joins TRBV6-8 to TRBJ1-1, with D possibly being TRBD1 (6 bases). This CDR3 region has 15 residues. The V gene lost 5 bases and the J gene lost 0 bases, with 13 bases spanning the gap. Germline CDR1 and CDR2: MNHGY and SAAAGT. CDR3 protein: CASSPIRDMNTEAFF. The CDR3 DNA reads as TGTGCCAGCAGTCCGATCAGGGACATGAACACTGAAGCTTTCTTT.

This clone came up a few times. The chain has TRBV28 and TRBJ1-5; the match to TRBD1 covers 7 bases. The CDR3 length is 15 residues. With V trimmed by 5 bases and J by 3 bases, 7 bases remained unmatched. Germline V gene sequence: CDR1 MDHEN, CDR2 SYDVKM. The CDR3 coding sequence is TGTGCCAGCAGTCCCGGACAGGCGTACAATCAGCCCCAGCATTTT. Protein: CASSPGQAYNQPQHF.

There are a few counts of this clone. As DNA, the CDR3 is TGTGCCAGCAGAACGACAGGGGCGAGGTACAGCAATCAGCCCCAGCATTTT. This codes for CASRTTGARYSNQPQHF. The rearrangement uses TRBV6-8 and TRBJ1-5, with TRBD1 matching over 8 bases. The CDR3 totals 17 residues. Germline V gene lookup returns CDR1 MNHGY and CDR2 SAAAGT. With 6 bases clipped from V and 1 base from J, the junction kept 11 bases outside the gene matches.

In its sample, this clone was seen a few times. J is TRBJ2-1 and V is TRBV29-1; 11 bases agree with TRBD1. This CDR3 is built from 14 residues. Trimming at V came to 6 bases and at J to 3 bases, leaving 4 bases not matched to a gene. Germline CDR1 reads SQVTM; CDR2 reads ANQGSEA. The CDR3 DNA sequence: TGCAGCGTCCCCGGGACAGGGGGCTACAATGAGCAGTTCTTC. It codes for CSVPGTGGYNEQFF.

This rearrangement joins TRBV18 to TRBJ1-5; a possible D gene is TRBD1 (6 bases). Trimming removed 2 bases at V and 7 bases at J, with 15 bases between. Germline V gene sequence: CDR1 KGHSH, CDR2 LQKENI. The CDR3 spans 15 residues. The CDR3 loop reads CASSPNTGNGQPQHF. The DNA for the CDR3 is TGTGCCAGCTCACCAAACACAGGGAATGGCCAGCCCCAGCATTTT.

This clone is judged medium-sized. This chain joins TRBV6-8 and TRBJ2-2, with TRBD2 as a possible D gene (5 bases). Germline V gene data show CDR1 as MNHGY and CDR2 as SAAAGT. The CDR3 is 15 amino acids. Trimming left V 1 base short and J 1 base short, with 7 bases between. The CDR3 spells CASSYFGGNTGELFF. DNA of the CDR3: TGTGCCAGCAGTTACTTCGGAGGGAACACCGGGGAGCTGTTTTTT.

This clone was seen many times. The chain combines TRBV11-3 with TRBJ2-3; 13 bases align to TRBD2. The length of the CDR3 is 14 residues. Germline lookup yields CDR1 SGHNT and CDR2 YENEEA. Germline trimming cut 5 bases from V and 8 bases from J; bases unmatched to any gene: 4. The CDR3 region has the DNA TGTGCCAGCAGCCCCGGGACTAGCGGGACTACGCAGTATTTT. Translating it yields CASSPGTSGTTQYF.

This clone turned up a few times. The chain joins TRBV6-8 to TRBJ2-7; 10 bases map to TRBD2. The CDR3 consists of 15 residues. Losses at the gene ends were 2 bases for V and 6 bases for J; bases not matched to a gene: 7. From germline, CDR1 is MNHGY and CDR2 SAAAGT. CDR3 coding DNA: TGTGCCAGCAGTTACGGCGCTAGCGGGAGTCCCGAGCAGTACTTC. It encodes CASSYGASGSPEQYF.

V and J are TRBV30 and TRBJ2-2; D is perhaps TRBD1 or TRBD2 (5 bases each). V was pared by 6 bases and J by 1 base, with 15 bases between. CDR1 is GTSNPN and CDR2 is SVGIG in the germline V gene (reference sequence). This CDR3 contains 15 residues. CDR3 bases: TGTGCCTGCACCTCGAGGGACGGGAACACCGGGGAGCTGTTTTTT. Residues: CACTSRDGNTGELFF.

Only a few counts were recorded for this clone. The V call is TRBV6-8, the J call TRBJ2-3; unclear D gene. V was shortened by 3 bases and J by 5 bases, with 12 bases between the two germline ends. Germline V gene data show CDR1 as MNHGY and CDR2 as SAAAGT. This CDR3 comprises 14 residues. This CDR3 reads CASSYSVALDTQYF. The CDR3 coding sequence is TGTGCCAGCAGTTATTCGGTAGCCCTAGATACGCAGTATTTT.

The rearrangement uses TRBV19 and TRBJ2-1; D is perhaps TRBD2 (5 bases). V shed 0 bases and J shed 2 bases, with 11 bases lying between them. The CDR3 is 16 residues long. Germline loops: CDR1 LNHDA, CDR2 SQIVND (reference sequence). The CDR3 sequence: CASSIDLGAAYNEQFF. In DNA form, the CDR3 reads TGTGCCAGTAGTATAGATCTGGGAGCAGCCTACAATGAGCAGTTCTTC.

This sequence joins TRBV5-1 and TRBJ2-7; D perhaps matches TRBD1 (5 bases). Germline V lookup: CDR1 SGHRS, CDR2 YFSETQ. The germline V and J ends were trimmed by 0 bases and 1 base, with 17 bases remaining between them. The CDR3 extends over 17 amino acids. The DNA for the CDR3 is TGCGCCAGCAGCTTGGCCCAGGGATGGGGAAAATCCTACGAGCAGTACTTC. This encodes CASSLAQGWGKSYEQYF.

The CDR3 DNA reads as TGCAGCGTTGAAGAGAACAACTCTGGGGCCAACGTCCTGACTTTC. Encoded protein: CSVEENNSGANVLTF. The chain uses TRBV29-1 and TRBJ2-6, with no clear D. V shed 0 bases and J shed 0 bases, with 6 bases lying between them. The germline V gene has CDR1 SQVTM and CDR2 ANQGSEA. This CDR3 region has 15 residues.

The sample holds many counts of this clone. The rearrangement joins TRBV11-3 to TRBJ1-6; 9 bases are shared with TRBD1. Germline CDR1 SGHNT, CDR2 YENEEA. This CDR3 is built from 14 residues. Trimming removed 6 bases from V and 10 bases from J; junction bases left unmatched: 7. CDR3 DNA: TGTGCCAGCAGTGAGGGACAGGGAGGGTCACCCCTCCACTTT. It codes for CASSEGQGGSPLHF.

This clone was picked up a small number of times. The rearrangement joins TRBV12-1 to TRBJ1-1. TRBV12-1 is listed as a pseudogene. CDR3 length: 13 residues. For the CDR3, the DNA is TGTGCCAGCGGCTTTGGTTCGGGGCGGGTAGCTTTCTTT. This translates into CASGFGSGRVAFF.

V and J are TRBV11-3 and TRBJ2-7; 7 bases are a match to TRBD2. Germline CDR1 and CDR2: SGHNT and YENEEA. The CDR3 extends over 14 amino acids. Unmatched junction bases numbered 1, after V lost 2 bases and J lost 0 bases. CDR3 DNA: TGTGCCAGCAGCTTAACGGGGGGCTCCTACGAGCAGTACTTC. Its translation is CASSLTGGSYEQYF.

J is TRBJ1-1 and V is TRBV29-1; D is possibly TRBD1 (5 bases). Trimming removed 6 bases at V and 0 bases at J, with 23 bases between. CDR3 size: 17 residues. Germline V CDR1 and CDR2: SQVTM, ANQGSEA. CDR3 sequence (DNA): TGCAGCGTCGCCCGACTCGGGAGGGACGGGTTGAACACTGAAGCTTTCTTT. This gives the protein CSVARLGRDGLNTEAFF. The full variable domain, rest sourced from reference TRBV29-1 and TRBJ1-1, is SAVISQKPSRDICQRGTSLTIQCQVDSQVTMMFWYRQQPGQSLTLIATANQGSEATYESGFVIDKFPISRPNLTFSTLTVSNMSPEDSSIYLCSVARLGRDGLNTEAFFGQGTRLTVV.

By frequency in the sample, this clone is medium-sized. The chain has TRBV12-5 and TRBJ2-3; D may correspond to TRBD1 or TRBD2 (5 bases each). The CDR3 is 13 amino acids. CDR1 and CDR2 (germline): LGHNT, FRNRAP. The CDR3 DNA is TGTGCCAGCGGACGGGACCATGTGGATACGCAGTATTTT. It yields the protein CASGRDHVDTQYF.

V is TRBV7-6 and J is TRBJ2-7, with TRBD1 identical over 9 bases. The germline V gene has CDR1 SGHVS and CDR2 FNYEAQ. The CDR3 covers 15 residues. V lost 6 bases to trimming and J lost 2 bases; unmatched junction nucleotides: 8. CDR3 in DNA: TGTGCCAGCAGGGACCGGGACAGGGATCCCTACGAGCAGTACTTC. Amino acid sequence: CASRDRDRDPYEQYF.

This clone is termed medium-sized. The chain combines TRBV9 with TRBJ1-1; TRBD1 is a possible D gene (6 bases). V was shortened by 4 bases and J by 1 base, with 20 bases between the two germline ends. CDR1 is SGDLS, CDR2 YYNGEE, per germline. CDR3 length equals 17 residues. The CDR3 reads CASSPPRTGRGNTEAFF. The CDR3 DNA reads TGTGCCAGCAGCCCCCCTCGAACAGGGAGGGGGAACACTGAAGCTTTCTTT.

This clone was counted between two and nine times. This chain connects TRBV6-8 to TRBJ2-1; D gene ambiguous. Per the germline V gene, CDR1 is MNHGY and CDR2 is SAAAGT. Trimming removed 5 bases at V and 10 bases at J, with 24 bases between. The CDR3 spans 16 residues. Here the CDR3 reads CASSPAGGGPQQEQFF. CDR3 coding DNA: TGTGCCAGCAGTCCGGCAGGTGGCGGCCCCCAACAGGAGCAGTTCTTC.

In this sample, this clone is medium-sized. The chain carries TRBV6-8 and TRBJ1-2; 11 bases are a match to TRBD1. This CDR3 has 13 amino acids. V lost 6 bases, J lost 8 bases, and 5 bases stayed unmatched. Per germline, CDR1 MNHGY and CDR2 SAAAGT. This CDR3 reads CASSLDRGRGYTF. CDR3 in DNA: TGTGCCAGCAGCCTGGACAGGGGGCGCGGCTACACCTTC.

The chain carries TRBV19 and TRBJ1-2; weak D call: TRBD1 (5 bases). Trimming stripped 7 bases from V and 4 bases from J, with 19 bases between. This CDR3 contains 15 residues. The germline CDR1 and CDR2 sequences are LNHDA and SQIVND (reference sequence). CDR3 loop: CASKIGQGNRYGYTF. The CDR3 coding sequence is TGTGCCAGTAAGATAGGGCAGGGAAATCGCTATGGCTACACCTTC.

V gene TRBV19 combines with J gene TRBJ2-7, with a possible D match to TRBD2 (6 bases). The CDR3 covers 15 residues. The V end lost 6 bases, the J end lost 3 bases, and 18 bases lay between the germline ends. Germline CDR1 LNHDA, CDR2 SQIVND (reference sequence). Written as DNA, the CDR3 is TGTGCCAGTAGGGCGTTAGCGGTGGCCAACTACGAGCAGTACTTC. Its translation is CASRALAVANYEQYF.